This TCR beta chain comes out of a study of blood T cells in healthy people across ages. Remarks on this clonotype: The antigen is undetermined. A much larger clone sits a single nucleotide away, making a read error possible.

Study-wide findings and caveats: Expanded clonotype shifts may have been confounded, as the donors had an unknown CMV status. Fewer expanded clones and more diversity marked long-lived versus aged donors.

A second PCR of about 6 to 11 cycles used a sample-barcoded 5' primer and a J-beta primer mix. TCRdb reprocessed the 5' RACE reads with MiXCR, giving one entry per CDR3 protein. The profile shows around 800,000 distinct CDR3 sequences, 46% of them singletons. The V end was cut by 7 bases, the J end by 0 bases, with 16 bases between. The CDR3 contains 15 residues. The V gene's germline CDR1 is LNHDA and CDR2 SQIVND (reference sequence). The sequence was obtained from a man older than 75 in good health. The chain has TRBV19 and TRBJ2-7; either TRBD1 or TRBD2 may supply D (5 bases each). The source material was blood. The chain's CDR3 is CASTERGADSYEQYF. Here the CDR3 DNA reads TGTGCCAGTACCGAAAGAGGGGCAGACTCCTACGAGCAGTACTTC.